Sequencing of this TCR beta chain was carried out in a study of blood T cell repertoires in COVID-19. About the research overall: Both acute and convalescent COVID-19 samples were obtained from the United States, Italy and Spain. The analysed material was cDNA or gDNA that came from T cells, B-cell-depleted T cells, or PBMCs.

Original methodology: Estimation of nucleated cell counts was performed using reference gene primer amplification. Here immunoSEQ multiplex PCR was the method, and the copy in TCRdb shows in-frame clones only, minus some. D and trimming come from the DNA, and the V and J calls and clone size come from that table. Found here are 50,000 to 65,000 clones, around 85% of them singletons; the top ten hold 16%. Trimming cost V 5 bases and J 1 base, with 11 bases left between them. The CDR3 consists of 14 residues. The germline V gene has CDR1 LNHDA and CDR2 SQIVND (reference sequence). The V gene is TRBV19, the J gene TRBJ1-1; unclear D gene. The sequence came from a human donor in a cohort sampled during active COVID-19. Sequencing was carried out using peripheral blood. CDR3 bases: TGTGCCAGTAGTCGACGTTCAGGGAACACTGAAGCTTTCTTT. Its translation is CASSRRSGNTEAFF. The variable domain in full, completed from reference TRBV19 and TRBJ1-1, reads DGGITQSPKYLFRKEGQNVTLSCEQNLNHDAMYWYRQDPGQGLRLIYYSQIVNDFQKGDIAEGYSVSREKKESFPLTVTSAQKNPTAFYLCASSRRSGNTEAFFGQGTRLTVV.